These 11 T cell receptor beta chains were sequenced from one sample in a study of CD8+CD57+ T cells in acquired aplastic anemia. Genomic DNA, the template, was used for profiling of the TCR beta VDJ and CDR3. TCRdb reanalysed the reads using MiXCR and keeps one entry per CDR3 protein. The sample includes some 280,000 distinct CDR3 sequences, about 56% seen only once; the top ten take roughly 8%. Source material: sorted CD4+, CD8+, or CD8+CD57+ T cells (not recorded which) from PBMCs. The receptors stem from a human donor with severe aplastic anemia or a healthy control (not recorded which).

In this sample, this clonotype turned up many times. The chain combines TRBV30 with TRBJ1-2; D not resolved. Germline assignment: CDR1 GTSNPN and CDR2 SVGIG (reference sequence). This CDR3 is built from 12 residues. The V and J ends lost 3 bases and 0 bases respectively, with 5 bases between them. This CDR3 reads CAWRLSNYGYTF. CDR3 sequence (DNA): TGTGCCTGGAGACTCTCTAACTATGGCTACACCTTC. Full variable domain (outside the CDR3, taken from reference TRBV30 and TRBJ1-2): SQTIHQWPATLVQPVGSPLSLECTVEGTSNPNLYWYRQAAGRGLQLLFYSVGIGQISSEVPQNLSASRPQDRQFILSSKKLLLSDSGFYLCAWRLSNYGYTFGSGTRLTVV.

The chain employs TRBV9 and TRBJ2-3; 7 positions agree with TRBD1. CDR3 length: 13 residues. The V and J ends lost 2 bases and 6 bases, in that order; junction bases with no gene match: 3. The V gene's germline CDR1 is SGDLS and CDR2 YYNGEE. CDR3 sequence: CASSVTGVDTQYF. CDR3 DNA sequence: TGTGCCAGCAGCGTTACAGGGGTCGATACGCAGTATTTT.

This clonotype was counted a few times. The chain links TRBV7-2 to TRBJ2-5; D call uncertain. The CDR3 length is 15 residues. Germline V lookup: CDR1 SGHTA, CDR2 FQGNSA. The V and J ends lost 1 base and 5 bases respectively, with 14 bases between them. For the CDR3, the DNA is TGTGCCAGCAGCTTAGATGGCGGCCGGTGGGAGACCCAGTACTTC. Translation: CASSLDGGRWETQYF.

This clonotype was found a few times. J is TRBJ1-5 and V is TRBV15; maybe TRBD1 (6 bases). Germline lookup yields CDR1 LNHNV and CDR2 YYDKDF (reference sequence). V was cut by 1 base and J by 1 base, with 14 bases left in between. The CDR3 runs 17 residues. In DNA, the CDR3 is TGTGCCACCAGCAGAGGTAGGGGGGGATCGAGCAATCAGCCCCAGCATTTT. As protein: CATSRGRGGSSNQPQHF.

This clonotype has a count of ten or more. For the CDR3, the DNA is TGTGCCAGCAGTCCCCAGGGGCCGAATAATTCACCCCTCCACTTT. Translated, it gives CASSPQGPNNSPLHF. This chain uses TRBV7-2 with TRBJ1-6; D perhaps matches TRBD1 (6 bases). The V gene's germline CDR1 is SGHTA and CDR2 FQGNSA. The ends were cut back, 6 bases at V and 5 bases at J, with 14 bases in the middle. The CDR3 sequence is 15 residues long.

In this sample, this clonotype turned up many times. The rearrangement uses TRBV10-3 and TRBJ2-3, with TRBD1 matching 10 bases. V was pared by 6 bases and J by 4 bases, with 4 bases of the junction left unmatched. Germline values: CDR1 ENHRY, CDR2 SYGVKD. CDR3 size: 14 residues. CDR3 in DNA: TGTGCCATCAGCCCGACAGGGGGCGCAGATACGCAGTATTTT. As protein: CAISPTGGADTQYF.

The V gene is TRBV7-8, the J gene TRBJ1-3; the D is unclear. CDR1 and CDR2 from the germline V gene are SGHVS and FQNEAQ. The CDR3 contains 15 residues. Between the trimmed V and J ends, which lost 5 bases and 4 bases, there was a span of 15 bases. The CDR3: CASSTDTRHGNTIYF. The DNA for the CDR3 is TGTGCCAGCAGCACAGACACCAGGCACGGAAACACCATATATTTT.

For the CDR3, the DNA is TGTGCCAGCGGGGGAGAACGGAACACTGAAGCTTTCTTT. Its protein product is CASGGERNTEAFF. V and J are TRBV2 and TRBJ1-1; D perhaps matches TRBD1 (5 bases). CDR3 length: 13 amino acids. CDR1 is SNHLY, CDR2 FYNNEI, per germline. V was trimmed by 8 bases and J by 1 base, leaving 11 bases between them.

The V and J genes are TRBV7-2 and TRBJ2-2, with TRBD2 as a possible D gene (6 bases). This CDR3 is 18 amino acids long. The germline CDR1 and CDR2 sequences are SGHTA and FQGNSA. Trimming stripped 0 bases from V and 0 bases from J, with 14 bases between. For the CDR3, the DNA is TGTGCCAGCAGCTTAGCCCCTGTGACGGGGGCGAACACCGGGGAGCTGTTTTTT. This sequence encodes CASSLAPVTGANTGELFF. Together with reference TRBV7-2 and TRBJ2-2, the CDR3 gives the full variable domain: GAGVSQSPSNKVTEKGKDVELRCDPISGHTALYWYRQSLGQGLEFLIYFQGNSAPDKSGLPSDRFSAERTGGSVSTLTIQRTQQEDSAVYLCASSLAPVTGANTGELFFGEGSRLTVL.

This chain uses TRBV10-1 with TRBJ2-1; D unresolved. Trimming took 0 bases from V and 8 from J, leaving 14 bases between them. CDR1 and CDR2 (germline): WNHNN, SYGVQD (reference sequence). This CDR3 region has 15 residues. The CDR3 sequence is CASSESSPAFHEQFF. DNA of the CDR3: TGCGCCAGCAGTGAGTCCAGCCCAGCGTTCCATGAGCAGTTCTTC.

This clonotype was counted ten times or more. The CDR3 reads CASSLRQHSYEQYF. CDR3 DNA sequence: TGTGCCAGCAGTTTAAGACAGCACTCCTACGAGCAGTACTTC. The chain has TRBV27 and TRBJ2-7; a weak D match, TRBD1 (5 bases). From germline, CDR1 is MNHEY and CDR2 SMNVEV (reference sequence). The CDR3 has 14 residues. V shed 2 bases and J shed 0 bases, with 8 bases lying between them.